This T cell receptor beta chain comes out of a study of blood T cell repertoires in COVID-19. The overall study: Sites in the United States, Italy and Spain provided acute and convalescent COVID-19 samples. Sample material is recorded as cDNA or gDNA derived from T cells, B-cell-depleted T cells, or PBMCs.

Source study methods: Amplification from reference gene primers served as the basis for estimated nucleated cell counts. The protocol was immunoSEQ multiplex PCR, while the TCRdb copy is restricted to in-frame clones and leaves out a portion. For V, J and clone size, that table is used; D and trimming come from the DNA. Seen here are 100,000 to 120,000 clones, approximately 90% observed once, and the top ten hold approximately 3.4%. Looked up from germline, CDR1 is ENHRY and CDR2 is SYGVKD. The CDR3 spans 13 residues. V was cut by 2 bases and J by 2 bases, with 4 bases left in between. The receptor's source is a woman aged 50 to 60 with acute or convalescent COVID-19. The sequenced sample consisted of peripheral blood. The chain links TRBV10-3 to TRBJ1-5; D call uncertain. The CDR3 reads CAISEEGNQPQHF. In DNA, the CDR3 is TGTGCCATCAGTGAGGAGGGCAATCAGCCCCAGCATTTT.